These 22 T cell receptor beta chains were sequenced from one sample in a study of T cells in localized non-small cell lung cancer (dated by TCRdb to the early 2020s). To prepare the library, the immunoSEQ multiplex PCR assay was applied. TCRdb took over this immuneACCESS table, retaining in-frame rearrangements with V and J assigned. Such tables are incomplete; in checked studies, under half of the missing clones stem from an unresolved V gene, and the remainder is unexplained. Across this sample there are about 74,000 clones, with about four fifths seen only once. Roughly 1.4% of the sample rests with the top ten. Sample: peripheral blood, taken before any cancer treatment. Receptors originate from a female donor over 55 with stage I lung adenocarcinoma.

This sequence joins TRBV6-8 and TRBJ2-1; 8 bases map to TRBD2. V lost 8 bases, J lost 9 bases, and 18 bases stayed unmatched. This CDR3 has 16 residues. CDR1 is MNHGY and CDR2 is SAAAGT in the germline V gene. The DNA for the CDR3 is TGTGCCAGCCGGGGGCGGGAGGTCGATTCCTCTAGTGAGCAGTTCTTC. It is translated as CASRGREVDSSSEQFF.

V usage is TRBV19 and J usage is TRBJ1-5, with D possibly TRBD1 on 6 matching bases. Trimming removed 6 bases from V and 3 bases from J, with 15 bases in between. There are 15 residues in the CDR3. Germline assignment: CDR1 LNHDA and CDR2 SQIVND (reference sequence). CDR3 loop: CASRNNRAPNQPQHF. CDR3 coding DNA: TGTGCCAGTAGAAACAACAGGGCCCCCAATCAGCCCCAGCATTTT.

The chain is built from TRBV11-3 and TRBJ2-5; 11 nucleotides line up with TRBD2. With V trimmed by 1 base and J by 1 base, 2 bases remained unmatched. This CDR3 is 16 amino acids long. Germline CDR1 reads SGHNT; CDR2 reads YENEEA. CDR3 residues: CASSLGSGGAQETQYF. The CDR3 region has the DNA TGTGCCAGCAGCTTAGGTAGCGGGGGGGCCCAAGAGACCCAGTACTTC.

The chain carries TRBV9 and TRBJ2-4; 15 positions match TRBD2. This CDR3 is built from 18 residues. V lost 4 bases, J lost 5 bases, and 10 bases stayed unmatched. Germline V gene lookup returns CDR1 SGDLS and CDR2 YYNGEE. For the CDR3, the DNA is TGTGCCAGCAGCCCACAAGGACTAGCGGGAGGGCCGGAAAACATTCAGTACTTC. Its protein is CASSPQGLAGGPENIQYF.

CDR3 nucleotides: TGTGCCAGCAGCGTAGGCCACTATCAGGGGGAGCAGTACTTC. Its protein is CASSVGHYQGEQYF. V and J are TRBV9 and TRBJ2-7; possible D gene TRBD1, 6 bases. Per germline, CDR1 SGDLS and CDR2 YYNGEE. This CDR3 spans 14 amino acids. The ends were cut back, 0 bases at V and 7 bases at J, with 14 bases in the middle.

V and J are TRBV29-1 and TRBJ2-5; TRBD2 is a possible D gene (6 bases). CDR1 is SQVTM, CDR2 ANQGSEA, per germline. V shed 4 bases and J shed 4 bases, with 19 bases lying between them. The CDR3 has 15 residues. CDR3 sequence reads: CSVGATGDLRETQYF. As DNA, the CDR3 is TGCAGCGTTGGTGCGACGGGAGATTTGAGAGAGACCCAGTACTTC.

The V gene is TRBV18, the J gene TRBJ2-1, with 8 bases identical to TRBD1. The CDR3 sequence is 16 residues long. Per germline, CDR1 KGHSH and CDR2 LQKENI. V trimming: 4 bases; J trimming: 0 bases; junction bases outside the gene matches: 5. The CDR3 DNA follows: TGTGCCAGCTCACTCACAGGGGGAAGCTCCTACAATGAGCAGTTCTTC. It codes for CASSLTGGSSYNEQFF.

The rearrangement uses TRBV25-1 and TRBJ2-5; TRBD1 might be the D (6 bases). CDR1 and CDR2 from the germline V gene are MGHDK and SYGVNS. The CDR3 covers 15 residues. Trimming removed 5 bases from V and 1 base from J, with 14 bases in between. The CDR3 protein is CASSTPGTPQETQYF. Here the CDR3 DNA reads TGTGCCAGCAGTACCCCCGGGACACCCCAAGAGACCCAGTACTTC.

This chain connects TRBV4-2 to TRBJ2-1; 14 bases align to TRBD2. In germline, CDR1 is LGHNA, CDR2 YNFKEQ. The ends lost 2 bases at V and 0 bases at J; junction bases unmatched: 3. The CDR3 has 18 residues. CDR3 residues: CASSQKGTSGSSYNEQFF. The CDR3 coding sequence is TGTGCCAGCAGCCAAAAAGGGACTAGCGGGAGCTCCTACAATGAGCAGTTCTTC.

J is TRBJ2-1 and V is TRBV27; 8 bases match TRBD2. Germline loops: CDR1 MNHEY, CDR2 SMNVEV (reference sequence). The V and J ends lost 6 bases and 0 bases, in that order; junction bases with no gene match: 4. CDR3 length: 15 residues. CDR3 DNA: TGTGCCAGCAGACTAGCGGTGAGCTCCTACAATGAGCAGTTCTTC. It specifies CASRLAVSSYNEQFF.

The sample holds one count of this clone. The chain has TRBV28 and TRBJ2-5, with TRBD2 matching 11 bases. Germline-derived CDR1 and CDR2 are MDHEN and SYDVKM. The trim removed 4 bases at V and 1 base at J, leaving 14 bases unmatched. There are 19 residues in the CDR3. CDR3 in DNA: TGTGCCAGCAGTTCCAATCCACTAGCGGGAGACATTACCCAAGAGACCCAGTACTTC. It codes for CASSSNPLAGDITQETQYF. The full variable domain, rest sourced from reference TRBV28 and TRBJ2-5, is DVKVTQSSRYLVKRTGEKVFLECVQDMDHENMFWYRQDPGLGLRLIYFSYDVKMKEKGDIPEGYSVSREKKERFSLILESASTNQTSMYLCASSSNPLAGDITQETQYFGPGTRLLVL.

The rearrangement uses TRBV28 and TRBJ2-7; 9 bases are shared with TRBD2. This CDR3 spans 16 amino acids. J lost 3 bases, V lost 5 bases, and 11 bases had no gene match. Germline values: CDR1 MDHEN, CDR2 SYDVKM. For the CDR3, the DNA is TGTGCCAGCAGTCTCTCGACTAGCGGAGGTTTCTACGAGCAGTACTTC. Residues: CASSLSTSGGFYEQYF.

J is TRBJ2-1 and V is TRBV6-1; maybe TRBD2 (5 bases). Germline CDR1 is MNHNS and CDR2 is SASEGT. Trimming removed 5 bases from V and 6 bases from J, with 8 bases in between. This CDR3 contains 12 residues. CDR3 residues: CASSSSANEQFF. The CDR3 coding sequence is TGTGCCAGCAGTAGTAGCGCCAATGAGCAGTTCTTC.

The chain uses TRBV19 and TRBJ2-1, with D unclear. This CDR3 spans 14 amino acids. Germline V gene data show CDR1 as LNHDA and CDR2 as SQIVND (reference sequence). The V gene lost 1 base and the J gene lost 1 base, with 5 bases spanning the gap. CDR3 bases: TGTGCCAGTAGTATAGTCCAGTCCTACAATGAGCAGTTCTTC. This translates into CASSIVQSYNEQFF.

The chain joins TRBV4-1 to TRBJ2-1, with D perhaps TRBD2 (6 bases). This CDR3 is built from 17 residues. V shed 1 base and J shed 0 bases, with 13 bases lying between them. CDR1 is MGHRA, CDR2 YSYEKL, per germline. In DNA, the CDR3 is TGCGCCAGCAGCCAAGGAGGGGTCGGGGGCTCCTACAATGAGCAGTTCTTC. This sequence encodes CASSQGGVGGSYNEQFF.

This clone has only a few counts. CDR3 sequence reads: CAISVDRGNTEAFF. The CDR3 DNA follows: TGTGCCATCAGCGTAGACAGGGGGAACACTGAAGCTTTCTTT. This sequence joins TRBV10-3 and TRBJ1-1; TRBD1 matches at 8 bases. This CDR3 has 14 residues. Trimming took 6 bases from V and 1 from J; bases not matched to a gene: 4. Looked up from germline, CDR1 is ENHRY and CDR2 is SYGVKD.

The rearrangement links TRBV19 to TRBJ2-3; 9 bases map to TRBD1. V was clipped by 10 bases and J by 4 bases; unmatched bases: 12. Germline V gives CDR1 LNHDA, CDR2 SQIVND (reference sequence). CDR3 length: 15 amino acids. The CDR3: CATRDRVSVADTQYF. The DNA of the CDR3 is TGTGCCACCCGGGACAGGGTATCAGTTGCAGATACGCAGTATTTT.

V is TRBV6-1 and J is TRBJ2-7, with TRBD1 matching over 9 bases. From germline, CDR1 is MNHNS and CDR2 SASEGT. This CDR3 contains 15 residues. J was trimmed by 3 bases and V by 7 bases; bases with no gene match: 10. Here the CDR3 DNA reads TGTGCCAGCACCCTGGACAGGGGCACTGGCTACGAGCAGTACTTC. Its protein product is CASTLDRGTGYEQYF.

This rearrangement joins TRBV5-1 to TRBJ2-1, with D unresolved. Germline values: CDR1 SGHRS, CDR2 YFSETQ. The ends were cut back, 7 bases at V and 0 bases at J, with 17 bases in the middle. The CDR3 extends over 16 amino acids. CDR3 sequence: CASRLQRPSSYNEQFF. DNA of the CDR3: TGCGCCAGCCGACTGCAGCGACCGAGCTCCTACAATGAGCAGTTCTTC.

The genes are TRBV11-1 and TRBJ2-7; the match to TRBD2 covers 11 bases. Germline lookup yields CDR1 SGHAT and CDR2 FQDESV (reference sequence). The CDR3 contains 15 residues. V shed 3 bases, J shed 3 bases, and the junction held 4 bases outside the gene matches. The CDR3 DNA is TGTGCCAGCAGCTTGCGACTAGCGGGGAACTACGAGCAGTACTTC. Residues: CASSLRLAGNYEQYF.

This chain uses TRBV7-9 with TRBJ2-5; perhaps TRBD1 as D (6 bases). V shed 1 base and J shed 5 bases, with 14 bases lying between them. There are 15 residues in the CDR3. Germline V gene data show CDR1 as SEHNR and CDR2 as FQNEAQ (reference sequence). The CDR3: CASSLEGGSGETQYF. The CDR3 DNA reads as TGTGCCAGCAGCTTAGAAGGGGGATCAGGGGAGACCCAGTACTTC.

This chain connects TRBV11-3 to TRBJ1-4; TRBD1 aligns across 7 bases. V lost 5 bases to trimming and J lost 8 bases; unmatched junction nucleotides: 8. CDR1 and CDR2 from the germline V gene are SGHNT and YENEEA. CDR3 length: 14 residues. The CDR3 region is CASSPDRVGEKLFF. The CDR3 DNA sequence: TGTGCCAGCAGCCCCGACAGGGTTGGGGAAAAACTGTTTTTT.